The clone carrying this TCR beta chain was found once. CD4+ and CD8+ T cells were sorted from PBMCs. cDNA prepared by RNA extraction and subsequent reverse transcription served as the template for sequencing. TCRdb keeps only in-frame clones here, not all; method: immunoSEQ multiplex PCR. Seen here are tens of thousands of clones, approximately 60% observed once, and the top ten hold about a sixth. This record belongs to a study of CD8+ T cells in alopecia areata. The sample consisted of CD8+ T cells sorted from blood, taken at week 0. The receptor was isolated from a human donor with alopecia areata.

The CDR3 loop is CASSVEGGYGYTF. The CDR3 bases are TGTGCCAGCAGCGTAGAGGGGGGCTATGGCTACACCTTC. The chain joins TRBV9 to TRBJ1-2; D possibly corresponds to TRBD1 (6 bases). This CDR3 spans 13 amino acids. V was shortened by 0 bases and J by 4 bases, with 7 bases between the two germline ends. Germline assignment: CDR1 SGDLS and CDR2 YYNGEE.